This T cell receptor beta chain is drawn from a study of cytomegalovirus exposure and HLA in healthy donors. Points from the study as a whole: Rare sequences made up most TCRs, while some public TCRs were found in many donors.

PCR involved 60 Vbeta and 13 Jbeta primers. This table comes from immunoSEQ multiplex PCR, and its TCRdb copy is limited to in-frame clones, with some not included. The sample carries approximately 160,000 clones, 65% to 85% recorded once. About this clone itself: What it recognizes is unknown.

The receptor comes from a woman between 35 and 50 years old in good health and CMV-seropositive. Sequences were obtained from PBMCs.

CDR3 nucleotide sequence: TGTGCCAGCAGTCACCCAGGGGCCCAAGAGACCCAGTACTTC. Translation gives CASSHPGAQETQYF. The chain uses TRBV11-3 and TRBJ2-5; D is perhaps TRBD1 (6 bases). Germline V CDR1 and CDR2: SGHNT, YENEEA. V shed 6 bases and J shed 1 base, with 12 bases lying between them. This CDR3 is 14 amino acids long.